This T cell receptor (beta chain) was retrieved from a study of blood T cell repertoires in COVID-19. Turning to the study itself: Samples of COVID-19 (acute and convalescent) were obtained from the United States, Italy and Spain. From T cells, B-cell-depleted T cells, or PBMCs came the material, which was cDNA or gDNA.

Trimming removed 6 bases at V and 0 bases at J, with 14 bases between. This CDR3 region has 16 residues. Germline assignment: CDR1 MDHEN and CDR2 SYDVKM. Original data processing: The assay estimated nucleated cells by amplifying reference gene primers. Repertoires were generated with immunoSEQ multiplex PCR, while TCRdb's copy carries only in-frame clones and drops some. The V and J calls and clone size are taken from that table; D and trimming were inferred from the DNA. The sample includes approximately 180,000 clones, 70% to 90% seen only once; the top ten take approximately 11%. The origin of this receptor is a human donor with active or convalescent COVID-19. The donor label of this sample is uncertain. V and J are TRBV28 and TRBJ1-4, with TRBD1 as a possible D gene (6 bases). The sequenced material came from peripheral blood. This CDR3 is CASSRTDTPTNEKLFF. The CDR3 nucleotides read TGTGCCAGCAGCCGGACAGACACACCAACTAATGAAAAACTGTTTTTT.